A single T cell receptor beta chain is shown here with its context. There is no known antigen for this receptor. No qualities accompany the bases; no much larger clone lies one base away. Sequencing of TCRB CDR3 was done on genomic DNA with the immunoSEQ assay. In the paper's pipeline: When patient CD8+ clones exceeding 1% were checked against published virus-specific TCRB sequences, only a few matched. Analyses were restricted to productive TCRB rearrangements. Clonality was calculated as a Shannon entropy-based productive clonality index, and a clone was defined by a unique TCRB CDR3 sequence. To calculate repertoire overlap between two samples, the template counts of each clone were considered relative to each sample's total templates. A correlation with a Spearman r of around 0.6 was found between V-gene usage by flow cytometry and V-gene usage by TCRB sequencing. Drawn from immuneACCESS, this table holds only the in-frame rearrangements with V and J called that TCRdb kept. Clones are partly lost; checked studies trace under half to an unresolved V gene and leave the rest unexplained. V and J calls and clone size are given by that table; D and trimming were obtained from the DNA. The sample records approximately 19,000 clones, approximately 75% of which are singletons. About 14% of the sample belongs to the ten largest clones.

CD4+ and CD8+ cells were isolated by positive magnetic bead selection on an AutoMACS, and purity was checked by flow cytometry. A TCR V beta antibody panel was used in flow cytometry to screen first for clonal expansions, which were then characterized by TCRB deep sequencing of sorted CD8+ fractions. Peripheral blood mononuclear cells were obtained using density gradient separation with Ficoll-Paque PLUS. DNA from CD4-enriched, CD8-enriched or PBMC samples was extracted using Nucleospin Tissue or Tissue XS kits and then quantified on a Qubit 2.0 fluorometer. The record originates from a study of somatic mutations in cytotoxic T cells in rheumatoid arthritis (dated by TCRdb to 2015 to 2018). As for the study more broadly: Patient peripheral blood (around 30 ml EDTA) was drawn right after diagnosis and before any treatment started. A total of roughly 60 rheumatoid arthritis patients and under 25 healthy controls underwent TCRB deep sequencing. Patients and controls did not essentially differ in median age, which was nearly identical between the groups. Whether expanded CD8+ T-cell clones in untreated, newly diagnosed rheumatoid arthritis carry somatic mutations was the study question, and clonality was characterized with TCRB deep sequencing. Some V beta antibody-stained T-cell populations were flow-sorted on a FACSAria II or Sony SH800 at nearly 100% purity, and sorted V beta1+ cells also underwent TCRB sequencing.

V lost 4 bases and J lost 5 bases; the stretch between them is 8 bases long. CDR1 and CDR2 (SEHNR, FQNEAQ) derive from the germline V gene (reference sequence). Spanning cysteine to phenylalanine, the CDR3 consists of 13 amino acids. CDR3 DNA is the only sequence kept; it has 39 bases, read in frame from the first base. General conclusions and limits of the study: It was unknown which antigens the expanded CD8+ clones targeted, and their absence from virus-specific databases did not exclude viral specificity. No adjustment for multiple comparisons was made for the slight TRBV07 underrepresentation in patients. In patients, CD8+ clonality rose with age (Spearman r ≈ 0.49), which was not the case in healthy controls. CD8+ T-cell clonality in rheumatoid arthritis patients was not significantly different from that in age-matched healthy controls. In about an eighth of the roughly 60 patients the largest CD8+ clone exceeded 20% of CD8+ cells, and several identical CD8+ TCRB sequences were shared between blood and synovial fluid.

The source material was CD8+ T cells sorted from blood. Recombination joined TRBV7-9 with TRBJ2-2; the D gene identity is not certain. The source of this sequence is an adult with rheumatoid arthritis. The CDR3 has the sequence CASSSALTGELFF. The DNA sequence is TGTGCCAGCAGCTCCGCCTTAACCGGGGAGCTGTTTTTT.